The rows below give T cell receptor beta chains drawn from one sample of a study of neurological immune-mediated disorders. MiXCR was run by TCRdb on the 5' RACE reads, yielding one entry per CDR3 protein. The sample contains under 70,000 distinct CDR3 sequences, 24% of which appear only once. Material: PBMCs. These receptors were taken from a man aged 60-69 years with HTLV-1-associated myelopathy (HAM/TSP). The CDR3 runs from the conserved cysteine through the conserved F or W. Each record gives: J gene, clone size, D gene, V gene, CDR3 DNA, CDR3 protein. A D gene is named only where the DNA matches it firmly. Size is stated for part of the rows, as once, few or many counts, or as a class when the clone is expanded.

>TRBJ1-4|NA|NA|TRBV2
TGTGCCAGCAGAACGGACAGCTTAAATGAAAAACTGTTTTTT
CASRTDSLNEKLFF
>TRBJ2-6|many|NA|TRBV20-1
TGCAGTGCAACGGACCCCGGAGGTCCTCTCTCTGGGGCCAACGTCCTGACTTTC
CSATDPGGPLSGANVLTF
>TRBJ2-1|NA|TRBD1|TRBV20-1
TGCAGTGGTGGGGGACAGGGGAATGAGCAGTTCTTC
CSGGGQGNEQFF
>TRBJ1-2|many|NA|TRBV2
TGTGCCAGCAGTGAAAGGGGGGCGGACTATGGCTACACCTTC
CASSERGADYGYTF
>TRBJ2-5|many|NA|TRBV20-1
TGCAGTGCTAGCAATCGGGAGACCCAGTACTTC
CSASNRETQYF
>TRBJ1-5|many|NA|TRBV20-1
TGCAGTGCTAGTGCTAGCAATCAGCCCCAGCATTTT
CSASASNQPQHF
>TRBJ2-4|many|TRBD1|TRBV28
TGTGCCAGCACCCCCCGGGGACAGGGGACGTCAGCCAAAAACATTCAGTACTTC
CASTPRGQGTSAKNIQYF
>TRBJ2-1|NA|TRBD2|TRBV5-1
TGCGCCAGCAGCTCCGGGACTACGAAGAACAATGAGCAGTTCTTC
CASSSGTTKNNEQFF
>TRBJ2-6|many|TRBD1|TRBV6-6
TGTGCCAGCAGGGATGGACAGGGGGCGTCGGGGGCCAACGTCCTGACTTTC
CASRDGQGASGANVLTF
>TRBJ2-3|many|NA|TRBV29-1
TGCAGCGTTGGTATCGATACGCAGTATTTT
CSVGIDTQYF